This TCR beta chain was observed in a study of OX40 agonist ivuxolimab in advanced cancers. Study-wide results and caveats: The authors did not determine the antigen specificity of the expanded peripheral T cells.

The study sampled blood at baseline, cycle 4 day 1, and cycle 7 day 1. This CDR3 comprises 14 residues. The V gene's germline CDR1 is SGHTA and CDR2 FQGNSA. V was trimmed by 5 bases and J by 1 base, leaving 10 bases between them. Only in-frame clones appear in the TCRdb table, and some are missing; sequencing was by immunoSEQ multiplex PCR. The sample carries approximately 160,000 clones, 85% to 95% recorded once. This clone appeared a single time. Its specificity is not known. Material: CD4+ or CD8+ T cells sorted from blood, obtained in a trial of the OX40 agonist ivuxolimab. This clonotype was obtained from an adult with an advanced solid tumor such as melanoma, head and neck, liver or kidney cancer. The chain couples TRBV7-2 to TRBJ2-3; no clear D gene. The CDR3 region has the DNA TGTGCCAGCAGCCCTCCGGGCCGCACAGATACGCAGTATTTT. Encoded protein: CASSPPGRTDTQYF.